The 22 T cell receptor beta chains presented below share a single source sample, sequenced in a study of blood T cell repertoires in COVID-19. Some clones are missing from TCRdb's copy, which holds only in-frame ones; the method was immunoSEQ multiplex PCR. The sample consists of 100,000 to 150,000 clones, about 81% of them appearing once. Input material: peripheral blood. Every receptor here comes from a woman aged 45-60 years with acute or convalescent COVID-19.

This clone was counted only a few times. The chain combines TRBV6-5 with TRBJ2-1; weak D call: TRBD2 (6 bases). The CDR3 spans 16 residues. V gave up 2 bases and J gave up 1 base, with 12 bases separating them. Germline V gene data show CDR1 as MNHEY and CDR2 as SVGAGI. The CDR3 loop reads CASSYQEGRSYNEQFF. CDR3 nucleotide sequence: TGTGCCAGCAGTTACCAGGAGGGGAGGTCCTACAATGAGCAGTTCTTC.

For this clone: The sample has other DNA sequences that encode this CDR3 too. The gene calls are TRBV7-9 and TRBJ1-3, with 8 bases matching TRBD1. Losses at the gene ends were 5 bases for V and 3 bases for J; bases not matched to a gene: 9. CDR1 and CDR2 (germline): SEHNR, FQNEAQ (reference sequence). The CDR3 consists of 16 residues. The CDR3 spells CASSIRTGSSGNTIYF. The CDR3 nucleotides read TGTGCCAGCAGCATCAGGACAGGGAGTAGTGGAAACACCATATATTTT.

Here the CDR3 reads CGTSAVSTDTQYF. DNA for the CDR3: TGTGGAACGAGTGCGGTAAGCACAGATACGCAGTATTTT. The rearrangement uses TRBV10-3 and TRBJ2-3; D uncertain. Germline lookup yields CDR1 ENHRY and CDR2 SYGVKD. This CDR3 has 13 residues.

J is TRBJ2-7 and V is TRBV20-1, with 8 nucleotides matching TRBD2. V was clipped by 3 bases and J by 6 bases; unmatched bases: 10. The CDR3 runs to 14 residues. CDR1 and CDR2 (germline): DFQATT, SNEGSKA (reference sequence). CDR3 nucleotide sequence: TGCAGTGCTAGTAGGGAGCTAGCGGGTAGCGAGCAGTACTTC. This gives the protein CSASRELAGSEQYF.

The CDR3 is CAWTRDNYEQYF. In DNA form, the CDR3 reads TGTGCCTGGACCCGGGACAACTACGAGCAGTACTTC. The V call is TRBV30, the J call TRBJ2-7; the D gene is possibly TRBD1 (6 bases). V was pared by 4 bases and J by 3 bases, with 10 bases between. Germline V gene lookup returns CDR1 GTSNPN and CDR2 SVGIG (reference sequence). This CDR3 spans 12 amino acids.

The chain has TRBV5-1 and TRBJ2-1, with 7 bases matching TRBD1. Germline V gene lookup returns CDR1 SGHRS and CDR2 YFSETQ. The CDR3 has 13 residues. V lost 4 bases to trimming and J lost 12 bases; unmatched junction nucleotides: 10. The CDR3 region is CASSGGQANRQFF. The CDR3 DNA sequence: TGCGCCAGCAGCGGCGGACAGGCCAACCGGCAGTTCTTC.

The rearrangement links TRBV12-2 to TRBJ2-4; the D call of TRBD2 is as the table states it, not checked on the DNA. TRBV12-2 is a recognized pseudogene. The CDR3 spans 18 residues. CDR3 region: CASRLDHGGWLAKNIQYF. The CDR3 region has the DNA TGTGCAAGTCGCTTAGATCATGGGGGGTGGCTAGCCAAAAACATTCAGTACTTC.

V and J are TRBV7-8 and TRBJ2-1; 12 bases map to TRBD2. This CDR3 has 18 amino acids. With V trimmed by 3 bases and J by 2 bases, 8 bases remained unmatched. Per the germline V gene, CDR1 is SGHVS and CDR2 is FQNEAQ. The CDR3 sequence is CASSFLTLAGGPYNEQFF. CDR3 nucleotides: TGTGCCAGCAGCTTCTTAACACTAGCGGGGGGCCCCTACAATGAGCAGTTCTTC.

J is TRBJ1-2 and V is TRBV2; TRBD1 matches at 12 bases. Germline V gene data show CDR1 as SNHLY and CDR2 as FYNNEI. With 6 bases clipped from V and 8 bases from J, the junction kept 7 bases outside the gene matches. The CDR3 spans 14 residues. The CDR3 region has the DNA TGTGCCAGCAGGACCGGGACAGGGGGCGGCGGCTACACCTTC. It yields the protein CASRTGTGGGGYTF. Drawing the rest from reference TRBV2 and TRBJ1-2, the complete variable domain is EPEVTQTPSHQVTQMGQEVILRCVPISNHLYFYWYRQILGQKVEFLVSFYNNEISEKSEIFDDQFSVERPDGSNFTLKIRSTKLEDSAMYFCASRTGTGGGGYTFGSGTRLTVV.

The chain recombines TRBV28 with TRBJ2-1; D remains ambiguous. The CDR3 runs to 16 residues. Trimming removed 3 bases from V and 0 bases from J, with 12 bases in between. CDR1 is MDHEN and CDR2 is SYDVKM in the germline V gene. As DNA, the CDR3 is TGTGCCAGCAGTTTCGAGTCCTACTACTCCTACAATGAGCAGTTCTTC. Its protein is CASSFESYYSYNEQFF.

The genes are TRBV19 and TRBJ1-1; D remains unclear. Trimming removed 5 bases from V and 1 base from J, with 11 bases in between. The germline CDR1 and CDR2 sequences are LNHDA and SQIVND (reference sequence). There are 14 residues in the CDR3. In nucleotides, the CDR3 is TGTGCCAGTAGTGAACTCGGTGCGAACACTGAAGCTTTCTTT. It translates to CASSELGANTEAFF.

CDR3 DNA sequence: TGTGCCAGCAGCCAACCGATAGCGGGACAATACAATGAGCAGTTCTTC. It codes for CASSQPIAGQYNEQFF. The rearrangement links TRBV3-1 (or the pseudogene TRBV3-2) to TRBJ2-1, with 8 positions matching TRBD2. The CDR3 runs 16 residues. Germline trimming cut 2 bases from V and 4 bases from J; bases unmatched to any gene: 7. CDR1 LGHDT and CDR2 YNNKEL come from the germline V gene (reference sequence).

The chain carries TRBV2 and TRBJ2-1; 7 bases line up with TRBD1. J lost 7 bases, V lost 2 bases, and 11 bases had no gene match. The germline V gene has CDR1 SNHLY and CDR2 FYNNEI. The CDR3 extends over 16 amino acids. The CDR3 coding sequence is TGTGCCAGCAGTGAACGGGACAGTCCCCCGAGGAATGAGCAGTTCTTC. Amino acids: CASSERDSPPRNEQFF. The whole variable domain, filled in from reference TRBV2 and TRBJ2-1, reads EPEVTQTPSHQVTQMGQEVILRCVPISNHLYFYWYRQILGQKVEFLVSFYNNEISEKSEIFDDQFSVERPDGSNFTLKIRSTKLEDSAMYFCASSERDSPPRNEQFFGPGTRLTVL.

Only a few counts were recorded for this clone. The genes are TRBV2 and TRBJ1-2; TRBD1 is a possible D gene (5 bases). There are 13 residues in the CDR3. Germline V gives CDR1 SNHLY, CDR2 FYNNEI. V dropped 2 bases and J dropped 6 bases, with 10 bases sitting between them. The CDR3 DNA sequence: TGTGCCAGCAGTGAACGGGCAGGGAATGGCTACACCTTC. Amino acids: CASSERAGNGYTF.

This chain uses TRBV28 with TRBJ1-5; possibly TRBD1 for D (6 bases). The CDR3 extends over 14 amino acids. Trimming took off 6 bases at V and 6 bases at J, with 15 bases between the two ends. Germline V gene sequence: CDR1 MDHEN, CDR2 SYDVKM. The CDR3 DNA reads TGTGCCAGCAGCCCGGGAACAGGGACTCAGCCCCAGCATTTT. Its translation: CASSPGTGTQPQHF. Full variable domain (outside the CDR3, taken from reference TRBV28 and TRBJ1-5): DVKVTQSSRYLVKRTGEKVFLECVQDMDHENMFWYRQDPGLGLRLIYFSYDVKMKEKGDIPEGYSVSREKKERFSLILESASTNQTSMYLCASSPGTGTQPQHFGDGTRLSIL.

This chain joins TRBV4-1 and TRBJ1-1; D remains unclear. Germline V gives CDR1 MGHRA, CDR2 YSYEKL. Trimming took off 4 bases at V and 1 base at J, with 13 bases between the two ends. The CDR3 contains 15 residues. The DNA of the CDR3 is TGCGCCAGCAGCCTATTTCTGGGCTCGAACACTGAAGCTTTCTTT. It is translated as CASSLFLGSNTEAFF.

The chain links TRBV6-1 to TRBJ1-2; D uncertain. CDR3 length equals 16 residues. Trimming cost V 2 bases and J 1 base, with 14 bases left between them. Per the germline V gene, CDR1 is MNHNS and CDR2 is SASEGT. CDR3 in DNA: TGTGCCAGCAGTGAAAAAGGGAGACGGGGTAACTATGGCTACACCTTC. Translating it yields CASSEKGRRGNYGYTF.

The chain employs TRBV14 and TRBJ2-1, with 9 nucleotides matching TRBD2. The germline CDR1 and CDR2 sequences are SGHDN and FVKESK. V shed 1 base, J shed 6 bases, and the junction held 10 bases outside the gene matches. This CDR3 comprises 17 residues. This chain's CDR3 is CASSQGVAAGGPNEQFF. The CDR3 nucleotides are TGTGCCAGCAGCCAAGGGGTAGCAGCGGGGGGTCCCAATGAGCAGTTCTTC.

Here the CDR3 DNA reads TGCGCCAGCAGCCTAGACAGGGGCTATGGCTACACCTTC. Protein product: CASSLDRGYGYTF. V usage is TRBV4-1 and J usage is TRBJ1-2; 8 nucleotides match TRBD1. V was pared by 4 bases and J by 4 bases, with 2 bases of the junction left unmatched. This CDR3 contains 13 residues. Germline V gives CDR1 MGHRA, CDR2 YSYEKL.

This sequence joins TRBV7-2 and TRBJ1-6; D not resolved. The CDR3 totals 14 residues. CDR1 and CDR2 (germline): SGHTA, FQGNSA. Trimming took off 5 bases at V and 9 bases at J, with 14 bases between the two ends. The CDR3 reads CASSLPVRLSPLHF. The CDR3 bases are TGTGCCAGCAGCCTCCCAGTTAGACTTTCACCCCTCCACTTT.

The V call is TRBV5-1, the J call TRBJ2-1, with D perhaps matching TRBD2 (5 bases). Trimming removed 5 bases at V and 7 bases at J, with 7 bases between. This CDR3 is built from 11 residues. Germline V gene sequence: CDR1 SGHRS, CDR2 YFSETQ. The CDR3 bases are TGCGCCAGCAGGTGGGAGAATGAGCAGTTCTTC. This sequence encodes CASRWENEQFF.

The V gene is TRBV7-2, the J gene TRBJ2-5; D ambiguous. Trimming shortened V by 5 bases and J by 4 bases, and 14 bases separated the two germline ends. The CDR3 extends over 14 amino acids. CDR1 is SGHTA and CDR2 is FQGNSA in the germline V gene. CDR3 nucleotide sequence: TGTGCCAGCAGCCATTTCGGTTTTCGAGAGACCCAGTACTTC. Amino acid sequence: CASSHFGFRETQYF.